Listed below are T cell receptor beta chains from one sample, sequenced in a study of cytomegalovirus exposure and HLA in healthy donors. TCRdb's table, derived via immunoSEQ multiplex PCR, lists solely in-frame clones and lacks some. The sample carries fewer than 250,000 clones, over 75% recorded once. Sequenced material: PBMCs. The receptors were sampled from a man between 18 and 35 years old in good health and CMV-seronegative. The CDR3 runs from the conserved cysteine through the conserved F or W. Fields, in order: V gene, J gene, D gene, clone size, CDR3 protein, CDR3 DNA. The D gene is left open where the match is weak. Not all rows give a size; the values are once, few, many and, for expanded clones, a class.

TRBV7-2	TRBJ2-1	TRBD2	NA	CASSLASGRITSYNEQFF	TGTGCCAGCAGCTTAGCAAGCGGGAGAATCACCTCCTACAATGAGCAGTTCTTC
TRBV6-5	TRBJ1-4	NA	NA	CASSPQGFSEKLFF	TGTGCCAGCAGTCCACAGGGTTTCAGTGAAAAACTGTTTTTT
TRBV5-4	TRBJ2-2	TRBD2	NA	CASSSRSASGRALNTGELFF	TGTGCCAGCAGCTCCAGGTCGGCTAGCGGGAGGGCGCTGAACACCGGGGAGCTGTTTTTT
TRBV7-2	TRBJ1-5	NA	NA	CASSLKLLAGQPQHF	TGTGCCAGCAGCTTAAAGCTTCTTGCGGGCCAGCCCCAGCATTTT
TRBV18	TRBJ1-5	NA	NA	CASSPPPGGNQPQHF	TGTGCCAGCTCACCACCGCCCGGTGGCAATCAGCCCCAGCATTTT
TRBV4-1	TRBJ2-1	NA	NA	CASSQDTPPGGDEQFF	TGCGCCAGCAGCCAAGATACCCCCCCCGGAGGGGATGAGCAGTTCTTC
TRBV5-1	TRBJ2-7	NA	NA	CASSLERPYEQYF	TGCGCCAGCAGCTTGGAGCGGCCCTACGAGCAGTACTTC
TRBV19	TRBJ1-1	TRBD1	once	CASSQYAGGTGGTEAFF	TGTGCCAGTAGCCAATACGCTGGGGGTACAGGGGGGACTGAAGCTTTCTTT
TRBV15	TRBJ1-2	NA	NA	CATSRPSTDYGYTF	TGTGCCACCAGCAGACCCTCGACAGACTATGGCTACACCTTC
TRBV29-1	TRBJ2-5	NA	NA	CSHQPGETQYF	TGCAGCCACCAGCCAGGGGAGACCCAGTACTTC
TRBV9	TRBJ1-5	NA	NA	CASSVDGGEQPQHF	TGTGCCAGCAGCGTAGATGGGGGCGAGCAGCCCCAGCATTTT
TRBV21-1	TRBJ1-2	NA	NA	CASSSSPVGYTF	TGTGCCAGCAGCTCAAGCCCGGTGGGCTACACCTTC
TRBV18	TRBJ2-5	TRBD2	NA	CASSAGTSFETQYF	TGTGCCAGCTCAGCCGGGACTAGCTTTGAGACCCAGTACTTC
TRBV7-8	TRBJ2-1	TRBD1	NA	CASSPRDRVSEQFF	TGTGCCAGCAGCCCTCGGGACAGGGTTTCCGAGCAGTTCTTC
TRBV19	TRBJ1-4	TRBD1	NA	CASSTRTGGTTNEKLFF	TGTGCCAGTAGTACCAGGACAGGAGGAACAACTAATGAAAAACTGTTTTTT
TRBV6-1	TRBJ2-7	NA	few	CASSESLRGEQYF	TGTGCCAGCAGTGAATCCCTGCGCGGCGAGCAGTACTTC
TRBV6-5	TRBJ1-1	TRBD1	NA	CASSYWGDRGTEAFF	TGTGCCAGCAGTTACTGGGGGGACAGGGGGACTGAAGCTTTCTTT
TRBV30	TRBJ2-3	TRBD2	few	CAWSANRAGGTQYF	TGTGCCTGGAGTGCAAACCGGGCGGGAGGTACGCAGTATTTT
TRBV11-2	TRBJ2-2	NA	NA	CASSLGLPTGELFF	TGTGCCAGCAGCTTAGGACTCCCGACCGGGGAGCTGTTTTTT
TRBV7-8	TRBJ1-2	TRBD1	NA	CASSLGLQGASGYTF	TGTGCCAGCAGCTTAGGACTACAGGGGGCGTCTGGCTACACCTTC
TRBV11-2	TRBJ2-7	NA	NA	CASSPLGWEQYF	TGTGCCAGCAGCCCCCTCGGTTGGGAGCAGTACTTC
TRBV7-9	TRBJ1-2	NA	NA	CASSSPLDGYTF	TGTGCCAGCAGCTCTCCCTTAGATGGCTACACCTTC
TRBV4-1	TRBJ1-1	NA	NA	CASSQDWRGDTEAFF	TGCGCCAGCAGCCAAGACTGGAGGGGTGACACTGAAGCTTTCTTT
TRBV21-1	TRBJ2-5	NA	few	CASSLGERGRWETQYF	TGTGCCAGCAGCTTAGGGGAAAGGGGGCGTTGGGAGACCCAGTACTTC
TRBV5-6	TRBJ1-6	TRBD1	few	CASSSQGYNSPLHF	TGTGCCAGCAGCTCACAGGGGTATAATTCACCCCTCCACTTT
TRBV6-1	TRBJ1-2	NA	NA	CASSQDSLNYGYTF	TGTGCCAGCAGTCAGGACAGCCTCAACTATGGCTACACCTTC
TRBV7-2	TRBJ2-3	NA	NA	CASSASAGDTQYF	TGTGCCAGCAGCGCATCCGCCGGGGATACGCAGTATTTT
TRBV9	TRBJ2-2	TRBD1	NA	CASSGRQGGTGELFF	TGTGCCAGCAGCGGTCGACAGGGTGGCACCGGGGAGCTGTTTTTT
TRBV5-1	TRBJ2-2	TRBD1	once	CASNPTGRDTGELFF	TGCGCCAGCAACCCGACAGGGCGCGACACCGGGGAGCTGTTTTTT
TRBV7-6	TRBJ2-7	TRBD2	NA	CASSPGGLAGDEQYF	TGTGCCAGCAGCCCGGGGGGACTAGCGGGAGACGAGCAGTACTTC
TRBV2	TRBJ2-7	NA	NA	CASSGAGQRYEQYF	TGTGCCAGCAGTGGAGCCGGACAGAGATACGAGCAGTACTTC
TRBV5-1	TRBJ2-2	TRBD2	NA	CASSLAAGANTGELFF	TGCGCCAGCAGCTTGGCAGCGGGGGCGAACACCGGGGAGCTGTTTTTT
TRBV10-2	TRBJ1-5	TRBD1	NA	CAGGWTGTQPQHF	TGCGCGGGGGGATGGACAGGAACCCAGCCCCAGCATTTT
TRBV20-1	TRBJ1-1	NA	NA	CSVRQFAEAFF	TGCAGTGTGCGACAGTTCGCTGAAGCTTTCTTT
TRBV7-2	TRBJ2-1	NA	once	CASSSLPPGSYNEQFF	TGTGCCAGCAGCTCACTTCCTCCGGGTTCCTACAATGAGCAGTTCTTC
TRBV25-1	TRBJ2-5	TRBD1	NA	CASSEYLDRDGETQYF	TGTGCCAGCAGTGAATACTTGGACAGGGATGGAGAGACCCAGTACTTC
TRBV6-1	TRBJ1-6	NA	NA	CASSEAAGVGSPLHF	TGTGCCAGCAGTGAAGCTGCAGGGGTCGGTTCACCCCTCCACTTT
TRBV19	TRBJ2-1	TRBD2	NA	CASRVTGGRPYEQFF	TGTGCCAGTAGGGTAACGGGGGGACGGCCATATGAGCAGTTCTTC
TRBV13	TRBJ2-7	NA	NA	CASSYQGGSYEQYF	TGTGCCAGCAGCTACCAGGGGGGTTCCTACGAGCAGTACTTC
TRBV29-1	TRBJ2-7	TRBD2	once	CSVARTSGDHEQYF	TGCAGCGTCGCCCGGACTAGCGGGGACCACGAGCAGTACTTC
TRBV9	TRBJ2-2	TRBD1	NA	CASSVAPGGLNTGELFF	TGTGCCAGCAGCGTAGCCCCAGGGGGCTTGAACACCGGGGAGCTGTTTTTT
TRBV7-2	TRBJ2-7	NA	NA	CASSLEFLVVYEQYF	TGTGCCAGCAGCTTAGAGTTCCTAGTAGTCTACGAGCAGTACTTC
TRBV27	TRBJ1-2	NA	NA	CASSSGRGDYGYTF	TGTGCCAGCAGTTCCGGGAGGGGCGACTATGGCTACACCTTC
TRBV7-9	TRBJ1-6	TRBD1	few	CASSTGGVKRSPLHF	TGTGCCAGCAGCACAGGGGGCGTTAAACGTTCACCCCTCCACTTT
TRBV4-3	TRBJ2-1	NA	NA	CASSQDPGRANNEQFF	TGCGCCAGCAGCCAAGATCCGGGCAGGGCAAACAATGAGCAGTTCTTC
TRBV7-9	TRBJ1-1	NA	NA	CASSSLTPRRTANTEAFF	TGTGCCAGCAGCTCACTCACCCCTAGAAGGACAGCTAACACTGAAGCTTTCTTT
TRBV11-2	TRBJ1-1	NA	few	CASRPVGGRGTEAFF	TGTGCCAGCAGGCCGGTCGGGGGACGGGGCACTGAAGCTTTCTTT
TRBV2	TRBJ2-5	NA	NA	CASYRGETQYF	TGTGCCAGCTACCGCGGTGAGACCCAGTACTTC
TRBV7-6	TRBJ2-5	TRBD2	NA	CASSSFPGGGLTKETQYF	TGTGCCAGCAGCTCCTTCCCCGGGGGGGGGTTAACAAAAGAGACCCAGTACTTC
TRBV5-4	TRBJ2-3	TRBD1	NA	CASSWDRGGTDTQYF	TGTGCCAGCAGCTGGGACAGGGGAGGCACAGATACGCAGTATTTT
TRBV14	TRBJ1-1	NA	few	CASSQDWAPMGAFF	TGTGCCAGCAGCCAAGATTGGGCCCCCATGGGAGCTTTCTTT
TRBV6-6	TRBJ1-2	NA	NA	CASSYSSANYGYTF	TGTGCCAGCAGTTACTCTTCAGCGAACTATGGCTACACCTTC
TRBV9	TRBJ2-1	TRBD2	NA	CASSRAGANNEQFF	TGTGCCAGCAGCAGAGCGGGGGCGAACAATGAGCAGTTCTTC
TRBV29-1	TRBJ2-1	TRBD2	NA	CSVDRTSGTLYNEQFF	TGCAGCGTTGATAGGACTAGCGGAACCCTCTACAATGAGCAGTTCTTC
TRBV10-3	TRBJ1-1	NA	NA	CAISPLGGEGYTEAFF	TGTGCCATCAGTCCCCTCGGCGGGGAAGGCTACACTGAAGCTTTCTTT